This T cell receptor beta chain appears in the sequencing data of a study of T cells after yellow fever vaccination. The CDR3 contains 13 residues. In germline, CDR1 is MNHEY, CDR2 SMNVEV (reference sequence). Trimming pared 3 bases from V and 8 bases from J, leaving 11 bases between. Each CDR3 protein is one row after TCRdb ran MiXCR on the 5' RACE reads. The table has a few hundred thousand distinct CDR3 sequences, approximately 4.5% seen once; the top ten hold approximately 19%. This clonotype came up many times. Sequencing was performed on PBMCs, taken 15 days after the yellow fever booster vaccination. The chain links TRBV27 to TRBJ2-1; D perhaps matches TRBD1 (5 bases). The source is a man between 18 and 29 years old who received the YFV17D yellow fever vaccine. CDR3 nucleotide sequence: TGTGCCAGCAGTTTTGTAGGGGCGGATGAGCAGTTCTTC. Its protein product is CASSFVGADEQFF.